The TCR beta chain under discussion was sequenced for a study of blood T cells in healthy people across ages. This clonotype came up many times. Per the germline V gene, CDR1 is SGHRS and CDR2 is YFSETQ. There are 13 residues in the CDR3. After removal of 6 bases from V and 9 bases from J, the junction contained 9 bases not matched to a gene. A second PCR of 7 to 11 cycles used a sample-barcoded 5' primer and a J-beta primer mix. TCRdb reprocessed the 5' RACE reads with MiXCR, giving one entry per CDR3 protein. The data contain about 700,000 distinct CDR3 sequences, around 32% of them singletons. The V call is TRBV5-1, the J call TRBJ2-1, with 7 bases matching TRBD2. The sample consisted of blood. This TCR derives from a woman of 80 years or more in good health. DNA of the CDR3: TGCGCCAGCATGGGGGTGGAGCGGGGTGAGCAGTTCTTC. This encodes CASMGVERGEQFF. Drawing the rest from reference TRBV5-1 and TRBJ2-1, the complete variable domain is KAGVTQTPRYLIKTRGQQVTLSCSPISGHRSVSWYQQTPGQGLQFLFEYFSETQRNKGNFPGRFSGRQFSNSRSEMNVSTLELGDSALYLCASMGVERGEQFFGPGTRLTVL.